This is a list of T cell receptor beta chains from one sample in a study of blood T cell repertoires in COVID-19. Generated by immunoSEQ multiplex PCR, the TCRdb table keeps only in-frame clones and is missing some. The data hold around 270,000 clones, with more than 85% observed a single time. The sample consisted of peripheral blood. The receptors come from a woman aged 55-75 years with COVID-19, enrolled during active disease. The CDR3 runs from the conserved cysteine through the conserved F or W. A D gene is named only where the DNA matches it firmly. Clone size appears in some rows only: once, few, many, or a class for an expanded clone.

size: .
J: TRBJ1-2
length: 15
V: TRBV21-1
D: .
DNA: TGTGCCAGCAGCGACTGGACGCAGGGGCTATATGGCTACACCTTC
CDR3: CASSDWTQGLYGYTF

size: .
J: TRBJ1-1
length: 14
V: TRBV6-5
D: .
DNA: TGTGCCAGCAGTTACATAGGACAGAACACTGAAGCTTTCTTT
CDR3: CASSYIGQNTEAFF

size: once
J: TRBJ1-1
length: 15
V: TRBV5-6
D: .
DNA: TGTGCCAGCAGCTTGTTTGGGACACTGAACACTGAAGCTTTCTTT
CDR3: CASSLFGTLNTEAFF

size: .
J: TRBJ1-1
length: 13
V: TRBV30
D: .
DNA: TGTGCCTGGAGTTATAGCAGGAACACTGAAGCTTTCTTT
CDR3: CAWSYSRNTEAFF

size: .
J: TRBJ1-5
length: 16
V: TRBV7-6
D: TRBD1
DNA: TGTGCCAGCAGCCGGACCGGGACAGGGGGAGTTCAGCCCCAGCATTTT
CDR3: CASSRTGTGGVQPQHF

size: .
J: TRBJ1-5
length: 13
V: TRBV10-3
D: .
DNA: TGTGCCTCCCGGTGGGGAGCGGCCCAGCCCCAGCATTTT
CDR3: CASRWGAAQPQHF

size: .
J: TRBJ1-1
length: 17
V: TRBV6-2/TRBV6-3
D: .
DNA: TGTGCCAGCAGTCCGATTTCCGGCGGCGGGCTTGTCACTGAAGCTTTCTTT
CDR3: CASSPISGGGLVTEAFF

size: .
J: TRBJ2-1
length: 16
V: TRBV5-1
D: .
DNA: TGCGCCAGCAGCTTGGATGGGGCGACTCCTTACAATGAGCAGTTCTTC
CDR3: CASSLDGATPYNEQFF

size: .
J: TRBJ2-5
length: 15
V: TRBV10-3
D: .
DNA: TGTGCCATCAGTGAGTCGGGTCGGGGAGAAGAGACCCAGTACTTC
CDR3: CAISESGRGEETQYF

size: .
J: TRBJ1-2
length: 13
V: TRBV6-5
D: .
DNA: TGTGCCAGCAGACCAGGACAGTTCTATGGCTACACCTTC
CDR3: CASRPGQFYGYTF

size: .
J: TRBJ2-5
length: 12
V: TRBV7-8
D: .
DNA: TGTGCCAGCAGGGTAGCGGAAGAGACCCAGTACTTC
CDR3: CASRVAEETQYF

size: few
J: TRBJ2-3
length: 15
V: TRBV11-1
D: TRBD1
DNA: TGTGCCAGCAGCTTAGGCACAGGGGTGACAGATACGCAGTATTTT
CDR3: CASSLGTGVTDTQYF

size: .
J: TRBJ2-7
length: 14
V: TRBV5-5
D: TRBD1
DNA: TGTGCCAGCAGCGTGGACAGGGTTTACTACGAGCAGTACTTC
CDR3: CASSVDRVYYEQYF

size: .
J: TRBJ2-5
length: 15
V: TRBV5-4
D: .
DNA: TGTGCCAGCAGCTTGGGAAGGGGTGGGCAAGAGACCCAGTACTTC
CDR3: CASSLGRGGQETQYF

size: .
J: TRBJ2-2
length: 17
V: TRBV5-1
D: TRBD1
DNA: TGCGCCAGCAGCCCGACTCGACAGGGAATTTTAAACGGGGAGCTGTTTTTT
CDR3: CASSPTRQGILNGELFF

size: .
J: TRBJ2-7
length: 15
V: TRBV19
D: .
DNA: TGTGCCAGTAGTCACGTGGGGGCAGTTTCCTACGAGCAGTACTTC
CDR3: CASSHVGAVSYEQYF

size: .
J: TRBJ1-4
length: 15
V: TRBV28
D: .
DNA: TGTGCCAGCAGTTTATCTTTACAGGGTGGGGAAAAACTGTTTTTT
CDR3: CASSLSLQGGEKLFF

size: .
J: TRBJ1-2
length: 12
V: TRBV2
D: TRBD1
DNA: TGTGCCAGCTACGCAGGGGGCTATGGCTACACCTTC
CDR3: CASYAGGYGYTF

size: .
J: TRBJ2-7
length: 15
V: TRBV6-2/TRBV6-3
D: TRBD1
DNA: TGTGCCAGCAGCCAACGGGTGACAGGGAGCTACGAGCAGTACTTC
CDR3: CASSQRVTGSYEQYF

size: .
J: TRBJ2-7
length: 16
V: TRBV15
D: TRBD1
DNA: TGTGCCACCAGCAGAGATTTAGCCGGACAGGGCTACGAGCAGTACTTC
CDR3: CATSRDLAGQGYEQYF